Listed below are T cell receptor beta chains from one sample, sequenced in a study of response to subunit inactivated influenza vaccine. From the RT-PCR reads, TCRdb called clonotypes with MiXCR, one entry per CDR3 protein. The table records about 620,000 distinct CDR3 sequences, about 11% of them present only once. This sample was also put to use in a study of T cells expressing NK-cell markers.

This specimen consisted of PBMCs from blood, obtained on the day of vaccination. The receptor source for this set is a man aged 50 to 60 who received an inactivated influenza vaccine. CDR3s include the opening cysteine and the closing phenylalanine or tryptophan. Fields, in order: J gene, clone size, V gene, D gene, CDR3 protein, CDR3 DNA. The D gene is left open where the match is weak. Some rows mark clone size as missing; the rest say once, few, many or name a class of expanded clone.

J gene: TRBJ2-2
clone size: NA
V gene: TRBV7-2
D gene: NA
CDR3 protein: CAVPGTTNTGELFF
CDR3 DNA: TGTGCCGTTCCAGGGACAACGAACACCGGGGAGCTGTTTTTT

J gene: TRBJ2-5
clone size: NA
V gene: TRBV5-1
D gene: TRBD1
CDR3 protein: CASSRTGGEETQYF
CDR3 DNA: TGCGCCAGCAGCCGGACAGGGGGGGAAGAGACCCAGTACTTC

J gene: TRBJ2-1
clone size: NA
V gene: TRBV23-1
D gene: TRBD2
CDR3 protein: CASSQSMTSGRFKFF
CDR3 DNA: TGCGCCAGCAGTCAATCCATGACTAGCGGGAGGTTTAAGTTCTTC

J gene: TRBJ2-7
clone size: few
V gene: TRBV14
D gene: NA
CDR3 protein: CASRTSQSSSYEQYF
CDR3 DNA: TGTGCCAGCAGAACATCGCAGAGCAGCTCCTACGAGCAGTACTTC

J gene: TRBJ2-5
clone size: NA
V gene: TRBV2
D gene: TRBD2
CDR3 protein: CASRTSGGAQTQYF
CDR3 DNA: TGTGCCAGCAGGACTAGCGGGGGGGCTCAGACCCAGTACTTC

J gene: TRBJ2-1
clone size: NA
V gene: TRBV9
D gene: NA
CDR3 protein: CASSVGRGTGGEQFF
CDR3 DNA: TGTGCCAGCAGCGTAGGCCGCGGAACTGGTGGGGAGCAGTTCTTC

J gene: TRBJ1-1
clone size: few
V gene: TRBV28
D gene: NA
CDR3 protein: CASSLQTGRLDTEAFF
CDR3 DNA: TGTGCCAGCAGTTTACAAACAGGGAGGTTGGACACTGAAGCTTTCTTT

J gene: TRBJ2-3
clone size: NA
V gene: TRBV18
D gene: NA
CDR3 protein: CASSTQGNTQYF
CDR3 DNA: TGTGCCAGCTCAACACAGGGAAATACGCAGTATTTT

J gene: TRBJ1-1
clone size: many
V gene: TRBV29-1
D gene: TRBD1
CDR3 protein: CSVVPGQGTEAFF
CDR3 DNA: TGCAGCGTCGTCCCGGGACAGGGGACTGAAGCTTTCTTT

J gene: TRBJ2-1
clone size: NA
V gene: TRBV11-2
D gene: TRBD2
CDR3 protein: CASCSYALAGGNEQFF
CDR3 DNA: TGTGCCAGCTGCTCATACGCCCTAGCGGGGGGCAATGAGCAGTTCTTC

J gene: TRBJ2-2
clone size: NA
V gene: TRBV20-1
D gene: TRBD2
CDR3 protein: CSARGSSAGGHTGELFF
CDR3 DNA: TGCAGTGCTAGGGGCTCTTCCGCGGGGGGGCACACCGGGGAGCTGTTTTTT

J gene: TRBJ2-3
clone size: few
V gene: TRBV4-2
D gene: NA
CDR3 protein: CASSITGPRSADTQYF
CDR3 DNA: TGTGCCAGCAGCATAACCGGGCCCCGATCCGCAGATACGCAGTATTTT

J gene: TRBJ2-1
clone size: few
V gene: TRBV3-1
D gene: TRBD2
CDR3 protein: CASSQPRTSSVNEQFF
CDR3 DNA: TGTGCCAGCAGCCAACCGCGGACTAGCAGTGTCAATGAGCAGTTCTTC

J gene: TRBJ2-3
clone size: many
V gene: TRBV20-1
D gene: NA
CDR3 protein: CSASPPGAGRDTQYF
CDR3 DNA: TGCAGTGCTAGCCCCCCGGGGGCGGGACGGGATACGCAGTATTTT

J gene: TRBJ2-7
clone size: NA
V gene: TRBV7-6
D gene: NA
CDR3 protein: CASSPLTSLNIYEQYF
CDR3 DNA: TGTGCCAGCAGCCCGCTGACTAGTTTAAATATCTACGAGCAGTACTTC

J gene: TRBJ2-7
clone size: few
V gene: TRBV4-1
D gene: NA
CDR3 protein: CASSQDPGMYEQYF
CDR3 DNA: TGCGCCAGCAGCCAAGATCCCGGGATGTACGAGCAGTACTTC

J gene: TRBJ2-1
clone size: NA
V gene: TRBV4-1
D gene: TRBD1
CDR3 protein: CASSQTQVRDSYRQGYNEQFF
CDR3 DNA: TGCGCCAGCAGCCAGACTCAGGTCCGGGACAGCTATAGGCAGGGCTACAATGAGCAGTTCTTC

J gene: TRBJ2-7
clone size: few
V gene: TRBV12-3/TRBV12-4
D gene: NA
CDR3 protein: CASSLRQVSYEQYF
CDR3 DNA: TGTGCCAGCAGTTTACGACAGGTCTCCTACGAGCAGTACTTC

J gene: TRBJ2-1
clone size: few
V gene: TRBV29-1
D gene: NA
CDR3 protein: CSVVRVGNRDNEQFF
CDR3 DNA: TGCAGCGTTGTCCGTGTAGGGAATAGGGACAATGAGCAGTTCTTC

J gene: TRBJ2-7
clone size: NA
V gene: TRBV6-5
D gene: NA
CDR3 protein: CASSYSLQGSYEQYF
CDR3 DNA: TGTGCCAGCAGTTACTCGTTACAGGGCTCCTACGAGCAGTACTTC

J gene: TRBJ2-3
clone size: NA
V gene: TRBV6-1
D gene: NA
CDR3 protein: CASKYRQSTDTQYF
CDR3 DNA: TGTGCCAGCAAGTACCGGCAGAGCACAGATACGCAGTATTTT

J gene: TRBJ2-1
clone size: NA
V gene: TRBV6-1
D gene: TRBD2
CDR3 protein: CASSPSGGNGEQFF
CDR3 DNA: TGTGCCAGCAGCCCTAGCGGGGGGAACGGTGAGCAGTTCTTC

J gene: TRBJ1-5
clone size: few
V gene: TRBV7-2
D gene: NA
CDR3 protein: CASSLRQSTPQHF
CDR3 DNA: TGTGCCAGCAGCTTACGACAGTCGACGCCCCAGCATTTT

J gene: TRBJ2-4
clone size: NA
V gene: TRBV20-1
D gene: NA
CDR3 protein: CSARGSESKNIQYF
CDR3 DNA: TGCAGTGCTAGAGGGTCGGAGAGTAAAAACATTCAGTACTTC

J gene: TRBJ2-5
clone size: few
V gene: TRBV5-1
D gene: NA
CDR3 protein: CASSYGGKQETQYF
CDR3 DNA: TGCGCCAGCAGTTACGGGGGCAAGCAAGAGACCCAGTACTTC

J gene: TRBJ2-3
clone size: few
V gene: TRBV5-1
D gene: NA
CDR3 protein: CASSLDLGRTDTQYF
CDR3 DNA: TGCGCCAGCAGCTTGGACTTGGGGCGCACAGATACGCAGTATTTT

J gene: TRBJ2-7
clone size: few
V gene: TRBV7-2
D gene: NA
CDR3 protein: CASSFGILGYEQYF
CDR3 DNA: TGTGCCAGCAGCTTTGGCATCCTCGGCTACGAGCAGTACTTC

J gene: TRBJ2-3
clone size: NA
V gene: TRBV4-1
D gene: NA
CDR3 protein: CASVAGQTSTDTQYF
CDR3 DNA: TGCGCCAGCGTCGCGGGCCAAACTAGCACAGATACGCAGTATTTT

J gene: TRBJ2-7
clone size: few
V gene: TRBV12-3/TRBV12-4
D gene: NA
CDR3 protein: CASSFSGNYEQYF
CDR3 DNA: TGTGCCAGCAGTTTCTCAGGGAATTACGAGCAGTACTTC

J gene: TRBJ2-1
clone size: many
V gene: TRBV12-3/TRBV12-4
D gene: TRBD2
CDR3 protein: CASSLRGLANNEQFF
CDR3 DNA: TGTGCCAGCAGTTTACGGGGACTAGCCAACAATGAGCAGTTCTTC

J gene: TRBJ2-2
clone size: few
V gene: TRBV3-1
D gene: TRBD1
CDR3 protein: CASSQDNQGQANTGELFF
CDR3 DNA: TGTGCCAGCAGCCAAGATAATCAGGGACAGGCGAACACCGGGGAGCTGTTTTTT

J gene: TRBJ2-3
clone size: NA
V gene: TRBV30
D gene: NA
CDR3 protein: CAWSVNGDTQYF
CDR3 DNA: TGTGCCTGGAGTGTTAATGGGGACACGCAGTATTTT

J gene: TRBJ2-3
clone size: few
V gene: TRBV11-3
D gene: NA
CDR3 protein: CASSLWAGISTDTQYF
CDR3 DNA: TGTGCCAGCAGCTTATGGGCAGGGATTAGCACAGATACGCAGTATTTT

J gene: TRBJ2-2
clone size: few
V gene: TRBV20-1
D gene: NA
CDR3 protein: CSARELYRAGELFF
CDR3 DNA: TGCAGTGCTAGAGAGCTGTACAGAGCCGGGGAGCTGTTTTTT

J gene: TRBJ2-3
clone size: few
V gene: TRBV12-3/TRBV12-4
D gene: NA
CDR3 protein: CASSLAKDLTDTQYF
CDR3 DNA: TGTGCCAGCAGTTTGGCCAAGGACCTCACAGATACGCAGTATTTT

J gene: TRBJ2-7
clone size: NA
V gene: TRBV20-1
D gene: NA
CDR3 protein: CSATGDTREQYF
CDR3 DNA: TGCAGTGCTACCGGGGACACGCGGGAGCAGTACTTC

J gene: TRBJ2-1
clone size: few
V gene: TRBV12-3/TRBV12-4
D gene: NA
CDR3 protein: CASSSTAPIIYNEQFF
CDR3 DNA: TGTGCCAGCAGTTCAACCGCGCCCATTATTTACAATGAGCAGTTCTTC

J gene: TRBJ1-6
clone size: NA
V gene: TRBV15
D gene: NA
CDR3 protein: CATSSYAGVGRSLHF
CDR3 DNA: TGTGCCACCAGCAGCTACGCCGGGGTGGGGAGGTCCCTCCACTTT

J gene: TRBJ2-1
clone size: NA
V gene: TRBV29-1
D gene: TRBD2
CDR3 protein: CSVTTVFGGVDEQFF
CDR3 DNA: TGCAGCGTAACGACTGTTTTCGGGGGGGTCGATGAGCAGTTCTTC

J gene: TRBJ2-7
clone size: few
V gene: TRBV4-2
D gene: TRBD1
CDR3 protein: CASSQVAGTGVYEQYF
CDR3 DNA: TGTGCCAGCAGCCAAGTGGCGGGGACAGGGGTGTACGAGCAGTACTTC

J gene: TRBJ1-4
clone size: NA
V gene: TRBV14
D gene: TRBD1
CDR3 protein: CASSQDRGKVDEKLFF
CDR3 DNA: TGTGCCAGCAGCCAGGACAGGGGAAAGGTGGATGAAAAACTGTTTTTT

J gene: TRBJ1-4
clone size: NA
V gene: TRBV5-8
D gene: NA
CDR3 protein: CASSYGSGGVTNEKLFF
CDR3 DNA: TGTGCCAGCAGCTACGGATCGGGGGGCGTAACTAATGAAAAACTGTTTTTT

J gene: TRBJ2-1
clone size: few
V gene: TRBV9
D gene: TRBD2
CDR3 protein: CASSGGGALYNEQFF
CDR3 DNA: TGTGCCAGCAGCGGCGGGGGGGCCCTCTACAATGAGCAGTTCTTC

J gene: TRBJ2-7
clone size: NA
V gene: TRBV7-2
D gene: NA
CDR3 protein: CASSFPPSYEQYF
CDR3 DNA: TGTGCCAGCAGCTTTCCGCCTAGCTACGAGCAGTACTTC

J gene: TRBJ2-5
clone size: NA
V gene: TRBV7-9
D gene: TRBD2
CDR3 protein: CASRGRRLAGEETQYF
CDR3 DNA: TGTGCCAGCAGAGGTCGGAGACTAGCGGGAGAAGAGACCCAGTACTTC

J gene: TRBJ2-3
clone size: NA
V gene: TRBV12-3/TRBV12-4
D gene: NA
CDR3 protein: CASTQDNTDTQYF
CDR3 DNA: TGTGCCAGCACCCAGGACAACACAGATACGCAGTATTTT

J gene: TRBJ2-3
clone size: many
V gene: TRBV12-3/TRBV12-4
D gene: NA
CDR3 protein: CASQGTRRTDTQYF
CDR3 DNA: TGTGCCAGCCAGGGGACGCGTCGCACAGATACGCAGTATTTT

J gene: TRBJ1-1
clone size: NA
V gene: TRBV10-3
D gene: NA
CDR3 protein: CAISERGMGTEAFF
CDR3 DNA: TGTGCCATCAGTGAACGGGGAATGGGCACTGAAGCTTTCTTT

J gene: TRBJ2-3
clone size: NA
V gene: TRBV20-1
D gene: TRBD2
CDR3 protein: CSAIGGLAADTQYF
CDR3 DNA: TGCAGTGCTATTGGGGGACTAGCGGCAGATACGCAGTATTTT

J gene: TRBJ1-3
clone size: many
V gene: TRBV10-3
D gene: NA
CDR3 protein: CAISEVARSGNTIYF
CDR3 DNA: TGTGCCATCAGTGAGGTGGCTCGGTCTGGAAACACCATATATTTT

J gene: TRBJ1-5
clone size: few
V gene: TRBV29-1
D gene: NA
CDR3 protein: CSALGGFGQPQHF
CDR3 DNA: TGCAGCGCCCTGGGGGGGTTTGGGCAGCCCCAGCATTTT

J gene: TRBJ1-4
clone size: NA
V gene: TRBV4-3
D gene: TRBD1
CDR3 protein: CVSSHIPGTGDFATNEKLFF
CDR3 DNA: TGCGTCAGCAGCCACATCCCGGGGACAGGGGACTTCGCAACTAATGAAAAACTGTTTTTT

J gene: TRBJ1-1
clone size: many
V gene: TRBV6-2/TRBV6-3
D gene: NA
CDR3 protein: CASSSVMNTEAFF
CDR3 DNA: TGTGCCAGCAGTTCGGTAATGAACACTGAAGCTTTCTTT

J gene: TRBJ2-7
clone size: NA
V gene: TRBV4-1
D gene: TRBD2
CDR3 protein: CASSRFPGLDGYEQYF
CDR3 DNA: TGCGCCAGCAGCCGCTTCCCCGGACTAGACGGTTACGAGCAGTACTTC

J gene: TRBJ2-3
clone size: many
V gene: TRBV2
D gene: TRBD2
CDR3 protein: CASRRTSGSTDTQYF
CDR3 DNA: TGTGCCAGCAGAAGGACTAGCGGGAGCACGGATACGCAGTATTTT